This entry concerns a single T cell receptor beta chain. Antigen: not known. In the authors' workflow: Filtering differed since immunoSEQ provided only junctions, with no quality scores. Using immunoSEQ multiplex PCR, the repertoire was profiled, and TCRdb retains in-frame clones only, with some absent. That table is the source of V, J and clone size, and D and trimming were worked out from the DNA. The table lists about 2.3 million clones, 80% to 95% of them singletons. This entry comes from a study of shared clonotypes between healthy human individuals. General observations from the study: The generation probabilities recorded for non-shared clonotypes fell below those of clonotypes shared by all four donors.

The CDR3 is 18 amino acids. V was pared by 8 bases and J by 1 base, with 11 bases of the junction left unmatched. Germline-derived CDR1 and CDR2 are SNHLY and FYNNEI. This rearrangement joins TRBV2 to TRBJ2-2; 12 bases are a match to TRBD2. Material for sequencing was naive CD4+ T cells from PBMCs. Indicated subset: CD45RA+ positively selected. The sequence was collected from a man aged 18 to 35 in good health. Some clones in this sample may be carry-over from other donors' samples. CDR3 loop: CASLPGTSGPKNTGELFF. The CDR3 DNA is TGTGCCAGCCTCCCCGGGACTAGCGGGCCAAAGAACACCGGGGAGCTGTTTTTT.